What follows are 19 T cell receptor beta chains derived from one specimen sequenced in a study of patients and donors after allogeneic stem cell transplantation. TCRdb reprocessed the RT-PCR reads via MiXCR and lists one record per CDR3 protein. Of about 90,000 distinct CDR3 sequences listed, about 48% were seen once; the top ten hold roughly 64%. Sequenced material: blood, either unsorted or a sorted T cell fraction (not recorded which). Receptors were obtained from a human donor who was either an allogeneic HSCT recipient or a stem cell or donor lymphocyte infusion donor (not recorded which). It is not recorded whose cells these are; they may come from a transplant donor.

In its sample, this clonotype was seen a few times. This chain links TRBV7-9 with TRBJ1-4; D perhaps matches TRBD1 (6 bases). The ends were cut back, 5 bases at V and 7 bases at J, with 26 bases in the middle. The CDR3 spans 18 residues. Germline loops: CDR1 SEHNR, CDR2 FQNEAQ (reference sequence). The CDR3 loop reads CASSRTVGFGQLREKLFF. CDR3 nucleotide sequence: TGTGCCAGCAGCCGGACAGTTGGATTTGGGCAGCTCCGTGAAAAACTGTTTTTT. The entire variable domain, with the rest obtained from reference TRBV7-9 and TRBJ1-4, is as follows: DTGVSQNPRHKITKRGQNVTFRCDPISEHNRLYWYRQTLGQGPEFLTYFQNEAQLEKSRLLSDRFSAERPKGSFSTLEIQRTEQGDSAMYLCASSRTVGFGQLREKLFFGSGTQLSVL.

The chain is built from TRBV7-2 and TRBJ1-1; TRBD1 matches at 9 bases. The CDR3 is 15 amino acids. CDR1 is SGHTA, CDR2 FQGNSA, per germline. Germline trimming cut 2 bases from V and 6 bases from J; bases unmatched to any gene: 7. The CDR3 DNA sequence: TGTGCCAGCAGCTTATTGAGGGGACAGGGATCTGAAGCTTTCTTT. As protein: CASSLLRGQGSEAFF.

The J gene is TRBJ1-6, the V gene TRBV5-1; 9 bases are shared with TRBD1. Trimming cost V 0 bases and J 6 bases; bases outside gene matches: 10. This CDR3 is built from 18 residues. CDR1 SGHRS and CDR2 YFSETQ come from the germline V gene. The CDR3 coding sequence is TGCGCCAGCAGCTTGGAGGGACAGGGTATCCGGCTTAATTCACCCCTCCACTTT. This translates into CASSLEGQGIRLNSPLHF.

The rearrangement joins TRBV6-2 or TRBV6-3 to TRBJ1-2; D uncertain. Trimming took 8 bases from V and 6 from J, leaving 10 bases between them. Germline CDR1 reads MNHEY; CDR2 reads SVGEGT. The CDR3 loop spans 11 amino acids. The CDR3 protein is CASVRGDGYTF. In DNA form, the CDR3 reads TGTGCCAGCGTCCGGGGAGATGGCTACACCTTC.

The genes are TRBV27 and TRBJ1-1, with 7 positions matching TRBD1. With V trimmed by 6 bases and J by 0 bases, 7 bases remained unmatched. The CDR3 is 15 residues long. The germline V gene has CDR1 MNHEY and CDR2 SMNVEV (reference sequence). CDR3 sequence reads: CASSSFRGMNTEAFF. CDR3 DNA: TGTGCCAGCAGCTCTTTCAGGGGGATGAACACTGAAGCTTTCTTT.

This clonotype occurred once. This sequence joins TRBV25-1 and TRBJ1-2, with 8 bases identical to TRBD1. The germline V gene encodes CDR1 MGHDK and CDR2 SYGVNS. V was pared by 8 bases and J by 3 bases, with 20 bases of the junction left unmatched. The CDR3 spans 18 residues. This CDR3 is CASVLRPTRQGLHYGYTF. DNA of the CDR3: TGTGCCAGCGTCCTTAGACCCACCAGACAGGGGCTGCACTATGGCTACACCTTC.

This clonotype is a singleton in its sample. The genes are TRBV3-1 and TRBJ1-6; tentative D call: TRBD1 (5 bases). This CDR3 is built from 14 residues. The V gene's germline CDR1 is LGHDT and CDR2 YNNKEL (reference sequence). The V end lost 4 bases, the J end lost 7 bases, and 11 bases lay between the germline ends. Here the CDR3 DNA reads TGTGCCAGCAGCCCCCTCGGGACGAATTCACCCCTCCACTTT. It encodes CASSPLGTNSPLHF.

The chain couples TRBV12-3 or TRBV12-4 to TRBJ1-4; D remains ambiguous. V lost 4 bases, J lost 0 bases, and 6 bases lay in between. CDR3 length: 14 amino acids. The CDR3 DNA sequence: TGTGCCAGCAGTTCGCATGCAACTAATGAAAAACTGTTTTTT. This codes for CASSSHATNEKLFF.

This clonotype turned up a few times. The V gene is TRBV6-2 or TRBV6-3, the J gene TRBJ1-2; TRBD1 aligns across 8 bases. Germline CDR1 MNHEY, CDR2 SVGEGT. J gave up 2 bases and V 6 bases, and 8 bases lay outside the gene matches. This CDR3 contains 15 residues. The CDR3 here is CASSRPGTGNYGYTF. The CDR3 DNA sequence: TGTGCCAGCAGCCGTCCCGGGACAGGCAACTATGGCTACACCTTC.

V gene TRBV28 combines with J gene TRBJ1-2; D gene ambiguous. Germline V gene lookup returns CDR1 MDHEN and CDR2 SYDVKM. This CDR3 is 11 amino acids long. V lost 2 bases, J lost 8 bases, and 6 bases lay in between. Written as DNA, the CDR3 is TGTGCCAGCAGTTTAGGGGTAGGCTACACCTTC. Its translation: CASSLGVGYTF.

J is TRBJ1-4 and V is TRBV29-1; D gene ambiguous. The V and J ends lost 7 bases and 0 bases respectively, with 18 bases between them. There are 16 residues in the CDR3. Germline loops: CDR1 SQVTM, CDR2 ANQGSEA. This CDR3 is CSDQREHRATNEKLFF. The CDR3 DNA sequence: TGCAGCGACCAAAGGGAGCACAGAGCAACTAATGAAAAACTGTTTTTT. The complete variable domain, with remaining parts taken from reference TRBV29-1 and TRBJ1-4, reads SAVISQKPSRDICQRGTSLTIQCQVDSQVTMMFWYRQQPGQSLTLIATANQGSEATYESGFVIDKFPISRPNLTFSTLTVSNMSPEDSSIYLCSDQREHRATNEKLFFGSGTQLSVL.

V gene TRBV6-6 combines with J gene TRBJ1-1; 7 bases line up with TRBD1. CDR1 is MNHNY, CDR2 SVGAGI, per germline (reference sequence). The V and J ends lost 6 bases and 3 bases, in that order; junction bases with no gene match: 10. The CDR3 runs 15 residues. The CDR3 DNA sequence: TGTGCCAGCAGGCCCCTAGACAGGGACGACACTGAAGCTTTCTTT. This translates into CASRPLDRDDTEAFF.

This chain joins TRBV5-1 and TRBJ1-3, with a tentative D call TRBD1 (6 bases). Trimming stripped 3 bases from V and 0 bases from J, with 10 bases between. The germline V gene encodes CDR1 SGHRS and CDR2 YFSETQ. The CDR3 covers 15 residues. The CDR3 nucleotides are TGCGCCAGCAGCTGGGGGCAGAGCTCTGGAAACACCATATATTTT. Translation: CASSWGQSSGNTIYF.

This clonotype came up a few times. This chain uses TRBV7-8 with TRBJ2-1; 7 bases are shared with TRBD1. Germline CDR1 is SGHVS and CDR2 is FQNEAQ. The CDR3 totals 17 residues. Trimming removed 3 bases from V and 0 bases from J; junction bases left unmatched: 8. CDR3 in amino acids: CASSLGTESSSYNEQFF. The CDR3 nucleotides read TGTGCCAGCAGCTTGGGGACAGAGAGTAGCTCCTACAATGAGCAGTTCTTC.

The CDR3 is CATSRALGQGDTEAFF. The CDR3 coding sequence is TGTGCCACCAGCAGAGCCCTGGGACAGGGCGACACTGAAGCTTTCTTT. This chain connects TRBV15 to TRBJ1-1, with 9 bases lining up with TRBD1. Germline values: CDR1 LNHNV, CDR2 YYDKDF (reference sequence). The CDR3 has 16 amino acids. The ends lost 1 base at V and 3 bases at J; junction bases unmatched: 6.

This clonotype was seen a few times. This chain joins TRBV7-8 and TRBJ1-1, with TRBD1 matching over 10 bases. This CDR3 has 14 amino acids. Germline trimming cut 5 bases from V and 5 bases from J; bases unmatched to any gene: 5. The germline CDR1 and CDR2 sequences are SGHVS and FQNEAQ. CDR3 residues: CASSNRDRGTEAFF. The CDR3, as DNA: TGTGCCAGCAGCAATCGGGACAGGGGAACTGAAGCTTTCTTT.

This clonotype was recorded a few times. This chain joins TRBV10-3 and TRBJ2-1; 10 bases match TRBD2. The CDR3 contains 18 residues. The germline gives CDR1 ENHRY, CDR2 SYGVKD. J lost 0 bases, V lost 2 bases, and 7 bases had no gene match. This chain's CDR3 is CAISEPNSGRFSYNEQFF. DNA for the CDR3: TGTGCCATCAGTGAGCCGAATAGCGGGAGGTTCTCCTACAATGAGCAGTTCTTC.

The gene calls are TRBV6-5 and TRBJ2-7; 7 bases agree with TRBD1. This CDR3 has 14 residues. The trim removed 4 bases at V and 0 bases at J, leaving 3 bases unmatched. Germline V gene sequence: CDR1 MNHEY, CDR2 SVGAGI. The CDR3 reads CASSFRDSSYEQYF. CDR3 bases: TGTGCCAGCAGTTTTCGGGACAGCTCCTACGAGCAGTACTTC.

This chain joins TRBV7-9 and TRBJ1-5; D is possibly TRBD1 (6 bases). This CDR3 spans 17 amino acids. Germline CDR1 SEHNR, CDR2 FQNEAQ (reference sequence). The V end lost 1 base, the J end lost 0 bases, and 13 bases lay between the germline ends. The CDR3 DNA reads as TGTGCCAGCAGCTTAGAGCACAGGGACTATAGCAATCAGCCCCAGCATTTT. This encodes CASSLEHRDYSNQPQHF.